The present TCR beta chain was sequenced within a study of shared clonotypes between healthy human individuals. Some clones are missing from TCRdb's copy, which holds only in-frame ones; the method was immunoSEQ multiplex PCR. This table holds about 460,000 clones, 75% to 80% found once. The receptor was derived from a woman between 40 and 55 years old in good health. Some clones in this sample may be carry-over from other donors' samples. Sequenced material: PBMCs.

The CDR3 region has the DNA TGTGCCAGCAGCCCTGAGGAACTCAATGAGCAGTTCTTC. It is translated as CASSPEELNEQFF. The genes are TRBV7-9 and TRBJ2-1; D is uncertain. Deletions cut 5 bases from V and 6 bases from J, with 11 bases between. The CDR3 extends over 13 amino acids. The germline CDR1 and CDR2 sequences are SEHNR and FQNEAQ (reference sequence).